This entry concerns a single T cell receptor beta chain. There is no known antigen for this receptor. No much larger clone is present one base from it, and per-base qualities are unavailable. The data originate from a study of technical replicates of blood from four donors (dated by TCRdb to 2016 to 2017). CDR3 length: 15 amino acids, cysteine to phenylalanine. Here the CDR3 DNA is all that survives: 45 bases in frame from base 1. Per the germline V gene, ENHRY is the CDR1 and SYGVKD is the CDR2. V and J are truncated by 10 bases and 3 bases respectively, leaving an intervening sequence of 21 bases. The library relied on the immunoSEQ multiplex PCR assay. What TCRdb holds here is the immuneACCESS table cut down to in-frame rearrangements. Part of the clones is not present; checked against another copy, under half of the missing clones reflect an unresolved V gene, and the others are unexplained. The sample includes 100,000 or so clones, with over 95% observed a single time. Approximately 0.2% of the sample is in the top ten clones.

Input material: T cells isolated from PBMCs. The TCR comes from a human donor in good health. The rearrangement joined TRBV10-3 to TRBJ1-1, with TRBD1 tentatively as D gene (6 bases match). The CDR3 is CATTSGGGRDTEAFF. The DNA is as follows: TGTGCCACCACATCTGGGGGGGGCCGGGACACTGAAGCTTTCTTT.